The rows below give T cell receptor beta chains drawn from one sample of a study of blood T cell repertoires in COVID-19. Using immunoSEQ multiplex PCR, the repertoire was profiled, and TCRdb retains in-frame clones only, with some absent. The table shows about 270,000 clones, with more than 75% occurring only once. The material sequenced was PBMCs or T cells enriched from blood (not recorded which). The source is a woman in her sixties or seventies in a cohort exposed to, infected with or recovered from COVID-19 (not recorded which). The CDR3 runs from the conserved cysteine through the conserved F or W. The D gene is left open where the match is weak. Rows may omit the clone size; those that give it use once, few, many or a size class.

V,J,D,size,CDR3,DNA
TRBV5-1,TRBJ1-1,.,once,CASSLAGSTEAFF,TGCGCCAGCAGCTTGGCAGGGTCCACTGAAGCTTTCTTT
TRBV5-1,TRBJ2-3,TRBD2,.,CASSLDGRATDTQYF,TGCGCCAGCAGCTTGGACGGGAGGGCAACAGATACGCAGTATTTT
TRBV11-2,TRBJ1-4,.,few,CASSLARQGPLNEKLFF,TGTGCCAGCAGCCTAGCCCGCCAGGGTCCACTTAATGAAAAACTGTTTTTT
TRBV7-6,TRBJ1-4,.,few,CASSSGGGGQRELFF,TGTGCCAGCAGCTCCGGCGGCGGCGGGCAAAGGGAACTGTTTTTT
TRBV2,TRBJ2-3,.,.,CASSVEGARTDTQYF,TGTGCCAGCAGTGTGGAGGGGGCGCGAACAGATACGCAGTATTTT
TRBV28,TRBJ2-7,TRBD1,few,CASSFPAGGSYEQYF,TGTGCCAGCAGTTTTCCGGCAGGGGGCTCCTACGAGCAGTACTTC
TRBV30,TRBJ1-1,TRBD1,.,CAWTYRGLRTEAFF,TGTGCCTGGACTTACAGGGGGCTTCGGACTGAAGCTTTCTTT
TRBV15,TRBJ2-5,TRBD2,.,CATSRVGSGRDGETQYF,TGTGCCACCAGCAGAGTCGGTAGCGGGAGGGATGGAGAGACCCAGTACTTC
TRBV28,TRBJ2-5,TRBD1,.,CASRLPRQGNQETQYF,TGTGCCAGCAGACTCCCCCGACAGGGGAACCAAGAGACCCAGTACTTC
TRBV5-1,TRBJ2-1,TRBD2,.,CASSWTSGDSYNEQFF,TGCGCCAGCAGCTGGACTAGCGGGGATTCCTACAATGAGCAGTTCTTC
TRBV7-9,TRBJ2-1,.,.,CASSLTGPAFNEQFF,TGTGCCAGCAGCTTGACTGGCCCTGCTTTCAATGAGCAGTTCTTC
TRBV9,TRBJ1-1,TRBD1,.,CASNELQGAAFF,TGTGCCAGCAACGAATTACAGGGGGCGGCTTTCTTT
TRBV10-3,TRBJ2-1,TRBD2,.,CAISDWTALASGPGNEQFF,TGTGCCATCAGTGATTGGACAGCCCTTGCTAGCGGGCCGGGGAATGAGCAGTTCTTC
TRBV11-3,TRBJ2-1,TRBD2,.,CASSPSGSPYNEQFF,TGTGCCAGCAGCCCTAGCGGGAGCCCCTACAATGAGCAGTTCTTC
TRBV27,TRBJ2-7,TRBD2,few,CASSLYGTSGTYEQYF,TGTGCCAGCAGTTTATACGGGACTAGCGGGACCTACGAGCAGTACTTC
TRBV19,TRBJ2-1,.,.,CASSPLRGNEQFF,TGTGCCAGTAGTCCCCTCAGGGGAAATGAGCAGTTCTTC
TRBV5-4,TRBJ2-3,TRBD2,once,CASSLAGGLHTDTQYF,TGTGCCAGCAGCTTAGCGGGAGGGCTTCACACAGATACGCAGTATTTT
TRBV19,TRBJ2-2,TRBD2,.,CASKREGPNTGELFF,TGTGCCAGTAAACGGGAGGGCCCGAACACCGGGGAGCTGTTTTTT
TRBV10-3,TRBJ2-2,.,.,CAISDAGDTGELFF,TGTGCCATCAGTGATGCAGGGGACACCGGGGAGCTGTTTTTT
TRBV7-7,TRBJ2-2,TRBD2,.,CASSRTLAGGPDAGELFF,TGTGCTAGCAGCCGAACCCTAGCGGGAGGGCCTGATGCCGGGGAGCTGTTTTTT
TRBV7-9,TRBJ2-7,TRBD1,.,CASSFDRDSPYF,TGTGCCAGCAGCTTTGACCGGGACAGTCCGTACTTC
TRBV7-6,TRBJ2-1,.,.,CASSLNFRGEQFF,TGTGCCAGCAGCTTAAATTTCAGGGGTGAGCAGTTCTTC
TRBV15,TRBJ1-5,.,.,CATSWGGHQPQHF,TGTGCCACCAGCTGGGGGGGGCATCAGCCCCAGCATTTT
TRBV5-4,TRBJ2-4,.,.,CASSAGGSKNIQYF,TGTGCCAGCAGCGCAGGAGGGTCCAAAAACATTCAGTACTTC
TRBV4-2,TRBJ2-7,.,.,CASSQTVGSYEQYF,TGTGCCAGCAGCCAAACCGTCGGGTCCTACGAGCAGTACTTC
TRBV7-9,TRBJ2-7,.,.,CASSLGLSYEQYF,TGTGCCAGCAGCTTAGGACTTTCCTACGAGCAGTACTTC
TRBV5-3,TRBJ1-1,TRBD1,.,CARSGDRGRTEAFF,TGTGCCAGAAGCGGCGACAGGGGGAGGACTGAAGCTTTCTTT
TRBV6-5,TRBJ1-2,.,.,CASSSGGWGYGYTF,TGTGCCAGCAGTTCGGGGGGATGGGGCTATGGCTACACCTTC
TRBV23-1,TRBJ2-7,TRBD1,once,CASSQTPAPGDRAITYEQYF,TGCGCCAGCAGTCAAACCCCGGCCCCCGGTGACAGGGCGATTACCTACGAGCAGTACTTC
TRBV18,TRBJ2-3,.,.,CASTPDYNSTDTQYF,TGTGCCAGCACCCCGGACTATAATAGCACAGATACGCAGTATTTT
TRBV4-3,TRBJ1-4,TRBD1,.,CASSPRGQGEKLFF,TGCGCCAGCAGCCCCAGGGGGCAGGGGGAAAAACTGTTTTTT
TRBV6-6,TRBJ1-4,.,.,CASSSGGTNEKLFF,TGTGCCAGCAGTTCCGGGGGGACTAATGAAAAACTGTTTTTT
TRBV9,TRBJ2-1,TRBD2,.,CASSGQIAGVGNEQFF,TGTGCCAGCAGCGGACAGATAGCGGGAGTCGGGAATGAGCAGTTCTTC
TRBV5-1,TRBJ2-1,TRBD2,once,CASSPSGTSKNPFF,TGCGCCAGCAGCCCCTCCGGGACTAGCAAGAATCCGTTCTTC
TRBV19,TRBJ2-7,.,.,CASSMARTAYEQYF,TGTGCCAGTAGTATGGCCCGGACAGCCTACGAGCAGTACTTC
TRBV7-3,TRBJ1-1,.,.,CASSRYRATEAFF,TGTGCCAGCAGTCGATACAGGGCCACTGAAGCTTTCTTT
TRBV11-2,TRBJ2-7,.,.,CASSPAPSVPYEQYF,TGTGCCAGCAGCCCCGCTCCTAGCGTCCCTTACGAGCAGTACTTC
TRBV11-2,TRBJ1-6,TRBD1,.,CASSASGTGVSYNSPLHF,TGTGCCAGCAGCGCTTCCGGGACAGGAGTCTCCTATAATTCACCCCTCCACTTT
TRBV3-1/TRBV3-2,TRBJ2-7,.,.,CASSRDFSYEQYF,TGTGCCAGCAGCCGGGACTTTTCCTACGAGCAGTACTTC
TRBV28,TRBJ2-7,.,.,CASSRLTRDGSSYEQYF,TGTGCCAGCAGTAGATTGACCCGGGACGGGAGCTCCTACGAGCAGTACTTC
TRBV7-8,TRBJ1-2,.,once,CASSLYGSNGYTF,TGTGCCAGCAGCTTATACGGGTCGAATGGCTACACCTTC
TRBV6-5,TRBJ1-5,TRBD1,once,CASSMRQGQPQHF,TGTGCCAGCAGTATGCGACAGGGTCAGCCCCAGCATTTT
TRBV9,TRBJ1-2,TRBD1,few,CASSVGTEANYGYTF,TGTGCCAGCAGCGTCGGGACAGAAGCCAACTATGGCTACACCTTC
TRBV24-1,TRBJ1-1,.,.,CATSGWGSGTEAFF,TGTGCCACCAGTGGTTGGGGGAGCGGGACTGAAGCTTTCTTT
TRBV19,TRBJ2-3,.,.,CASSPNRDPTDTQYF,TGTGCCAGTAGCCCAAACAGGGACCCCACAGATACGCAGTATTTT
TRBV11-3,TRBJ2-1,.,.,CASSLRGKGYNEQFF,TGTGCCAGCAGCTTAAGAGGGAAGGGCTACAATGAGCAGTTCTTC
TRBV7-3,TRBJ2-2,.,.,CASSIITETGELFF,TGTGCCAGCAGCATCATTACCGAGACCGGGGAGCTGTTTTTT